Here is one T cell receptor beta chain with its context. There are 16 residues in the CDR3. Trimming took 6 bases from V and 0 from J, leaving 15 bases between them. Per the germline V gene, CDR1 is KGHSH and CDR2 is LQKENI. This entry comes from a study of blood T cell repertoires in COVID-19. Study at large: PBMCs, B-cell-depleted T cells, or T cells were the source of the cDNA or gDNA that made up the material.

Individuals aged about 18 to 89 years were recruited from 24 US areas. A COVID-19 case had been met by exposed participants during the 2 weeks before study entry. Data came from immunoSEQ multiplex PCR; TCRdb stores just in-frame clones and leaves some out. Of some 200,000 clones in the sample, 83% were seen once. The TCR sequence derives from a woman in her forties or fifties who had been exposed to COVID-19. The genes are TRBV18 and TRBJ2-1; TRBD2 is a possible D gene (5 bases). Sequencing was performed on PBMCs or T cells enriched from blood (not recorded which). The CDR3 sequence is CASSRGRGSSYNEQFF. CDR3 nucleotide sequence: TGTGCCAGCTCCCGGGGTCGAGGTAGCTCCTACAATGAGCAGTTCTTC.